Shown below are 17 T cell receptor beta chains from a single sample sequenced in a study. In TCRdb, the RT-PCR reads were re-called with MiXCR into one record per CDR3 protein. Of fewer than 800,000 distinct CDR3 sequences listed, around 14% are singletons. Sequenced material: memory CD4+ T cells from blood. These receptors all come from a female donor in good health, serving as a healthy control.

The V call is TRBV11-3, the J call TRBJ2-1; weak D call: TRBD2 (6 bases). The CDR3 extends over 16 amino acids. The V gene's germline CDR1 is SGHNT and CDR2 YENEEA. The germline V and J ends were trimmed by 5 bases and 4 bases, with 18 bases remaining between them. The CDR3: CASSISNGGAYNEQFF. In DNA, the CDR3 is TGTGCCAGCAGCATAAGTAACGGGGGAGCATACAATGAGCAGTTCTTC.

This clonotype has ten or more counts. The J gene is TRBJ1-5, the V gene TRBV29-1; TRBD1 might be the D (6 bases). CDR3 size: 13 residues. Germline CDR1 SQVTM, CDR2 ANQGSEA. Trimming pared 6 bases from V and 3 bases from J, leaving 12 bases between. The CDR3 sequence is CSVAGANNQPQHF. In DNA, the CDR3 is TGCAGCGTCGCAGGGGCAAACAATCAGCCCCAGCATTTT.

This clonotype was picked up a small number of times. V is TRBV5-1 and J is TRBJ2-7; D is uncertain. The V gene's germline CDR1 is SGHRS and CDR2 YFSETQ. V dropped 0 bases and J dropped 7 bases, with 8 bases sitting between them. This CDR3 region has 12 residues. CDR3 DNA: TGCGCCAGCAGCTTGGAGTTTGGAGAGCAGTACTTC. This sequence encodes CASSLEFGEQYF.

The rearrangement links TRBV20-1 to TRBJ2-1; D perhaps matches TRBD2 (7 bases). The CDR3 covers 15 residues. The germline CDR1 and CDR2 sequences are DFQATT and SNEGSKA (reference sequence). Trimming pared 2 bases from V and 3 bases from J, leaving 14 bases between. DNA of the CDR3: TGCAGTGCTAGATCCCGGGGGGCACACTACAATGAGCAGTTCTTC. Protein: CSARSRGAHYNEQFF.

V usage is TRBV6-1 and J usage is TRBJ2-1; D is unresolved. Trimming left V 1 base short and J 6 bases short, with 13 bases between. The CDR3 contains 15 residues. CDR1 is MNHNS and CDR2 is SASEGT in the germline V gene. CDR3 bases: TGTGCCAGCAGTGAAGTCGCAGCCGGAGCCAATGAGCAGTTCTTC. Translating gives CASSEVAAGANEQFF.

This clonotype was recorded a few times. The chain combines TRBV4-3 with TRBJ1-3, with D perhaps matching TRBD1 (6 bases). This CDR3 spans 17 amino acids. V was trimmed by 2 bases and J by 2 bases, leaving 16 bases between them. From germline, CDR1 is LGHNA and CDR2 YSLEER. DNA for the CDR3: TGCGCCAGCAGCCAAAACCCTCAGGGGAGTACTGGAAACACCATATATTTT. Translated: CASSQNPQGSTGNTIYF.

This clonotype was recorded at least ten times. V and J are TRBV6-2 or TRBV6-3 and TRBJ2-7, with unresolved D. Trimming shortened V by 2 bases and J by 0 bases, and 11 bases separated the two germline ends. Germline V gives CDR1 MNHEY, CDR2 SVGEGT. The CDR3 loop spans 15 amino acids. CDR3 protein: CASSYRGSNSYEQYF. The CDR3 DNA sequence: TGTGCCAGCAGTTACCGTGGTTCTAACTCCTACGAGCAGTACTTC.

This clonotype has at least ten counts. J is TRBJ1-2 and V is TRBV27; D unresolved. The CDR3 extends over 16 amino acids. Germline CDR1 MNHEY, CDR2 SMNVEV (reference sequence). With 2 bases removed from V and 3 bases from J, the gap between germline ends came to 16 bases. The DNA for the CDR3 is TGTGCCAGCAGTTTAGAAGGCGGTACAGACTACTATGGCTACACCTTC. Residues: CASSLEGGTDYYGYTF.

This clonotype showed up just a few times. J is TRBJ1-2 and V is TRBV7-9; the D is unclear. Germline values: CDR1 SEHNR, CDR2 FQNEAQ (reference sequence). The CDR3 runs to 15 residues. Trimming took off 5 bases at V and 3 bases at J, with 16 bases between the two ends. The CDR3 bases are TGTGCCAGCAGCCCTCAGGACTACTTGGACTATGGCTACACCTTC. Translated, it gives CASSPQDYLDYGYTF. Full variable domain (rest looked up from reference TRBV7-9 and TRBJ1-2): DTGVSQNPRHKITKRGQNVTFRCDPISEHNRLYWYRQTLGQGPEFLTYFQNEAQLEKSRLLSDRFSAERPKGSFSTLEIQRTEQGDSAMYLCASSPQDYLDYGYTFGSGTRLTVV.

The chain is built from TRBV12-3 or TRBV12-4 and TRBJ1-2; D is possibly TRBD1 (6 bases). The CDR3 is 14 amino acids. Trimming took off 8 bases at V and 5 bases at J, with 18 bases between the two ends. CDR3 DNA: TGTGCCAGCTCTCAGGATGGACAGAGTTATGGCTACACCTTC. Protein product: CASSQDGQSYGYTF.

J is TRBJ2-3 and V is TRBV5-4; perhaps TRBD2 as D (6 bases). The CDR3 runs to 15 residues. Germline V CDR1 and CDR2: SGHNT, YYREEE (reference sequence). Trimming pared 0 bases from V and 5 bases from J, leaving 13 bases between. CDR3 residues: CASSLGAGTGDTQYF. CDR3 bases: TGTGCCAGCAGCTTGGGGGCGGGGACGGGAGATACGCAGTATTTT.

This clonotype showed up many times. This could be a read error, since a much larger clone is one nucleotide away. The V and J genes are TRBV10-3 and TRBJ2-2; D perhaps matches TRBD1 (5 bases). With 6 bases removed from V and 0 bases from J, the gap between germline ends came to 5 bases. Germline values: CDR1 ENHRY, CDR2 SYGVKD. The CDR3 covers 13 residues. CDR3 nucleotides: TGTGCCATCAGGGACACGAACACCGGGGAGCTGTTTTTT. Amino acid sequence: CAIRDTNTGELFF.

This clonotype was recorded a few times. This chain links TRBV25-1 with TRBJ2-1; 10 nucleotides align to TRBD2. The J segment lost 9 bases and the V segment lost 6 bases, leaving 5 bases of the junction unmatched. The CDR3 runs to 13 residues. Germline CDR1 is MGHDK and CDR2 is SYGVNS. The CDR3 nucleotides read TGTGCCAGCAGCCTAGCGGGAGCGGTTGAGCAGTTCTTC. Protein product: CASSLAGAVEQFF.

V usage is TRBV2 and J usage is TRBJ2-7, with 8 bases that match TRBD1. The CDR3 is 12 residues long. J was trimmed by 9 bases and V by 7 bases; bases with no gene match: 8. The germline gives CDR1 SNHLY, CDR2 FYNNEI. The CDR3 reads CASNSGGAGQYF. DNA for the CDR3: TGTGCCAGCAACTCAGGGGGCGCAGGGCAGTACTTC.

This clonotype came up many times. The chain employs TRBV12-3 or TRBV12-4 and TRBJ2-3, with no clear D. Trimming cost V 5 bases and J 2 bases, with 17 bases left between them. The length of the CDR3 is 16 residues. CDR3 sequence (DNA): TGTGCCAGCAGTCCCCAGAACCAGCGCTCCACAGATACGCAGTATTTT. Protein product: CASSPQNQRSTDTQYF.

V and J are TRBV30 and TRBJ2-4, with a possible D match to TRBD1 (6 bases). CDR3 size: 17 residues. Germline values: CDR1 GTSNPN, CDR2 SVGIG (reference sequence). Trimming took 7 bases from V and 2 from J, leaving 24 bases between them. The CDR3 loop reads CASTGTRPFGTKNIQYF. The CDR3 DNA is TGTGCCTCGACCGGGACAAGGCCGTTCGGTACCAAAAACATTCAGTACTTC.

This clonotype showed up just once. J is TRBJ2-3 and V is TRBV19; TRBD1 matches at 8 bases. Trimming at V came to 9 bases and at J to 1 base, leaving 15 bases not matched to a gene. The CDR3 loop spans 17 amino acids. Germline V gives CDR1 LNHDA, CDR2 SQIVND (reference sequence). This CDR3 is CARNQGATPRRTDTQYF. For the CDR3, the DNA is TGTGCCAGGAATCAGGGGGCGACCCCGAGGCGCACAGATACGCAGTATTTT.